The next 12 T cell receptor beta chains were all read from a single sample in a study of cytomegalovirus exposure and HLA in healthy donors. PCR was performed using 60 Vbeta and 13 Jbeta primers. Sequenced by immunoSEQ multiplex PCR; TCRdb stores in-frame clones only, minus some. This table holds about 120,000 clones, 80% found once. The sequenced sample consisted of PBMCs. The receptors stem from a man between 25 and 39 years old in good health and CMV-seropositive.

This clone has just a few counts. Germline and junction disagree at one end, which may indicate a read error. V is TRBV6-5 and J is TRBJ1-1, with D possibly matching TRBD1 (6 bases). Per germline, CDR1 MNHEY and CDR2 SVGAGI. The CDR3 covers 14 residues. CDR3 sequence: CASSDSSRGTEAFF. For the CDR3, the DNA is TGTGCCAGCAGTGACTCCAGCAGGGGCACTGAAGCTTTCTTT.

On this clone itself: One junction end does not reproduce the germline sequence, and a read error may be involved. The chain joins TRBV7-9 to TRBJ2-7; D is possibly TRBD1 (6 bases). There are 15 residues in the CDR3. Per germline, CDR1 SEHNR and CDR2 FQNEAQ (reference sequence). The CDR3 loop is CSSSSPARGRNEQYF. CDR3 DNA: TGTTCCAGCAGCTCCCCCGCCAGGGGAAGGAACGAGCAGTACTTC.

The rearrangement joins TRBV27 to TRBJ2-5; TRBD2 aligns across 9 bases. The CDR3 consists of 14 residues. The V and J ends lost 2 bases and 5 bases, in that order; junction bases with no gene match: 3. Germline values: CDR1 MNHEY, CDR2 SMNVEV (reference sequence). The CDR3 nucleotides are TGTGCCAGCAGTTTACTCGCGGGGGGGGAGACCCAGTACTTC. As protein: CASSLLAGGETQYF.

This clone was detected a few times. This sequence joins TRBV7-9 and TRBJ1-4; 11 bases align to TRBD1. With V trimmed by 4 bases and J by 8 bases, 9 bases remained unmatched. The germline V gene has CDR1 SEHNR and CDR2 FQNEAQ (reference sequence). The CDR3 covers 16 residues. CDR3 sequence reads: CASSSSGTGGEEKLFF. DNA for the CDR3: TGTGCCAGCAGCTCTTCCGGGACAGGGGGAGAAGAAAAACTGTTTTTT.

The chain employs TRBV29-1 and TRBJ2-5; 8 bases align to TRBD1. V shed 5 bases, J shed 4 bases, and the junction held 3 bases outside the gene matches. Germline V gene sequence: CDR1 SQVTM, CDR2 ANQGSEA. The CDR3 is 12 residues long. CDR3 nucleotide sequence: TGCAGCGTTTCCGGACAGGGAGAGACCCAGTACTTC. Translating it yields CSVSGQGETQYF.

This clone was seen a few times. The rearrangement joins TRBV5-1 to TRBJ1-5, with D possibly TRBD1 on 6 matching bases. Germline CDR1 and CDR2: SGHRS and YFSETQ. V lost 1 base to trimming and J lost 3 bases, with 8 bases between them. This CDR3 comprises 14 residues. The CDR3 nucleotides are TGCGCCAGCAGCTTGACAGGGCCCAATCAGCCCCAGCATTTT. Translated, it gives CASSLTGPNQPQHF.

The gene calls are TRBV5-1 and TRBJ2-5, with no clear D. CDR1 is SGHRS and CDR2 is YFSETQ in the germline V gene. V was shortened by 0 bases and J by 2 bases, with 11 bases between the two germline ends. The CDR3 consists of 15 residues. The CDR3 loop reads CASSLGDTSQETQYF. DNA of the CDR3: TGCGCCAGCAGCTTGGGAGACACCTCGCAAGAGACCCAGTACTTC.

The V call is TRBV19, the J call TRBJ2-7; TRBD1 is a possible D gene (5 bases). Trimming shortened V by 4 bases and J by 2 bases, and 12 bases separated the two germline ends. Germline loops: CDR1 LNHDA, CDR2 SQIVND (reference sequence). The CDR3 has 14 residues. In DNA, the CDR3 is TGTGCCAGTAGTACAGGGTGGGGTGCCTACGAGCAGTACTTC. Protein: CASSTGWGAYEQYF.

The V call is TRBV19, the J call TRBJ1-2; 10 nucleotides agree with TRBD1. V dropped 4 bases and J dropped 3; count of bases not matched to a gene: 2. Germline CDR1 reads LNHDA; CDR2 reads SQIVND (reference sequence). The CDR3 consists of 14 residues. The CDR3 region is CASSRDRGYYGYTF. The CDR3 nucleotides are TGTGCCAGTAGTAGGGACAGGGGTTACTATGGCTACACCTTC.

This clone was recorded only once. The rearrangement links TRBV4-1 to TRBJ1-3; no definite D call. The CDR3 is 14 amino acids. From germline, CDR1 is MGHRA and CDR2 YSYEKL. Trimming left V 0 bases short and J 3 bases short, with 6 bases between. For the CDR3, the DNA is TGCGCCAGCAGCCAAGAGGAGATTGGAAACACCATATATTTT. Translation: CASSQEEIGNTIYF.

V gene TRBV6-6 combines with J gene TRBJ1-2; possible D gene TRBD1, 5 bases. There are 13 residues in the CDR3. Germline values: CDR1 MNHNY, CDR2 SVGAGI (reference sequence). V dropped 7 bases and J dropped 3 bases, with 12 bases sitting between them. In DNA, the CDR3 is TGTGCCAGCACTTATAAAGGGGACTATGGCTACACCTTC. Translated, it gives CASTYKGDYGYTF.

This clone has a handful of counts. This CDR3 reads CASSKTSGGNSEQFF. CDR3 nucleotide sequence: TGTGCCAGCAGCAAGACTAGCGGGGGAAATAGTGAGCAGTTCTTC. The chain uses TRBV6-4 and TRBJ2-1; 12 positions agree with TRBD2. Germline CDR1 MRHNA, CDR2 SNTAGT. V lost 6 bases, J lost 9 bases, and 9 bases stayed unmatched. The CDR3 has 15 residues.